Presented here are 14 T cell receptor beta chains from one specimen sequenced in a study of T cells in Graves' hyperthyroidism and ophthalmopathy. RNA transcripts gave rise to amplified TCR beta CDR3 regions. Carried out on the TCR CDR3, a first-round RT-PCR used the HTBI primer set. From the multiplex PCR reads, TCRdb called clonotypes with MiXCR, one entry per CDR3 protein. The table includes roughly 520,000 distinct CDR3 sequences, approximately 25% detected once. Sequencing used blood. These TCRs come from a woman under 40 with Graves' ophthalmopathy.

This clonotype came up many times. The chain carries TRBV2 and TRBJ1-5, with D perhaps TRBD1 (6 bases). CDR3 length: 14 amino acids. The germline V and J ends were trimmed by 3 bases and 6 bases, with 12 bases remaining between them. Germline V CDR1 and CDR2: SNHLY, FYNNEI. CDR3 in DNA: TGTGCCAGCAGTGATCGGTCAGGGGCTCAGCCCCAGCATTTT. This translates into CASSDRSGAQPQHF.

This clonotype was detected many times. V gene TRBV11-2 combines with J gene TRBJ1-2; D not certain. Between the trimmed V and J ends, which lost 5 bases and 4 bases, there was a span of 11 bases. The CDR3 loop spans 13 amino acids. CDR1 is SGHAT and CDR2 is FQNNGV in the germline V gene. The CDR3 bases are TGTGCCAGCAGCCCCGACGGAACCTATGGCTACACCTTC. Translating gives CASSPDGTYGYTF. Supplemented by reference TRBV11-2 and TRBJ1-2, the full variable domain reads EAGVAQSPRYKIIEKRQSVAFWCNPISGHATLYWYQQILGQGPKLLIQFQNNGVVDDSQLPKDRFSAERLKGVDSTLKIQPAKLEDSAVYLCASSPDGTYGYTFGSGTRLTVV.

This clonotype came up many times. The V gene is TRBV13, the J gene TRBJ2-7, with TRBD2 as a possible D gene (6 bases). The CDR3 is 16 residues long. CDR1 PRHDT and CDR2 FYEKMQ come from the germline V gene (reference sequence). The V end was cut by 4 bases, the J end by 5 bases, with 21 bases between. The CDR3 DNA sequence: TGTGCCAGCAGCTCACACGGGACTCCGGGCGGCGACGAGCAGTACTTC. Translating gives CASSSHGTPGGDEQYF.

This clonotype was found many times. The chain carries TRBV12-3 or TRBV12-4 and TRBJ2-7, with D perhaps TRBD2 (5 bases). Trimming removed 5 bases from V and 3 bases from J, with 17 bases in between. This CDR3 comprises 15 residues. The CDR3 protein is CASSLSRDRGYEQYF. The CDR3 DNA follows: TGTGCCAGCAGTCTCTCACGGGATCGTGGCTACGAGCAGTACTTC.

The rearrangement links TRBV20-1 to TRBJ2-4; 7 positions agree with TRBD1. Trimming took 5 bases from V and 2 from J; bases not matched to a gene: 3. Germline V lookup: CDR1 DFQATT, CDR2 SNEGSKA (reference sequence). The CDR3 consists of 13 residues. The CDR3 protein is CSAPRGSKNIQYF. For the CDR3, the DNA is TGCAGTGCTCCCAGGGGGTCCAAAAACATTCAGTACTTC.

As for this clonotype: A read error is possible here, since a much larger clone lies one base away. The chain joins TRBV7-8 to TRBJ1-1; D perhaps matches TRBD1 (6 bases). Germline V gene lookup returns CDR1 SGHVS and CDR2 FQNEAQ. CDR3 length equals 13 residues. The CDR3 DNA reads TGTGCCAGCAGCTTAGAAGGACAGACTGAAGCTTTGTTT. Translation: CASSLEGQTEALF.

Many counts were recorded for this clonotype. The CDR3 region is CASALGTLLDTEAFF. The DNA of the CDR3 is TGTGCCAGCGCCCTCGGGACTTTGTTAGACACTGAAGCTTTCTTT. The chain has TRBV12-3 or TRBV12-4 and TRBJ1-1; tentative D call: TRBD1 (5 bases). CDR3 size: 15 residues. The V and J ends lost 8 bases and 3 bases respectively, with 19 bases between them.

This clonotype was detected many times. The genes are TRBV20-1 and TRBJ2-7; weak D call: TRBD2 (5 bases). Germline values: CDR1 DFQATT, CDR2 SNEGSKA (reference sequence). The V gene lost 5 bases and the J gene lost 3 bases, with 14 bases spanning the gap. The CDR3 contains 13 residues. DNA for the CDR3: TGCAGTGCTCCTAACGGACTCCGCTACGAGCAGTACTTC. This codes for CSAPNGLRYEQYF.

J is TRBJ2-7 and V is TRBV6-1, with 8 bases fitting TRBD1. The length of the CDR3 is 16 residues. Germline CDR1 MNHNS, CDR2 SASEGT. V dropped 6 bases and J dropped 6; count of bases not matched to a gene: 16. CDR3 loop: CASRSTMAATGGEQYF. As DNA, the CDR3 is TGTGCCAGCAGATCGACGATGGCGGCCACAGGGGGCGAGCAGTACTTC.

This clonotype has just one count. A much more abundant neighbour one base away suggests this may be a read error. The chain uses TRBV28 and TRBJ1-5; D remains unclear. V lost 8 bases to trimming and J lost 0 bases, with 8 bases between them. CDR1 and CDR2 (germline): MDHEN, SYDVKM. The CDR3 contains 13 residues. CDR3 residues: CASHFDSNQPQHF. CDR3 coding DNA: TGTGCCAGCCACTTTGATAGCAATCAGCCCCAGCATTTT.

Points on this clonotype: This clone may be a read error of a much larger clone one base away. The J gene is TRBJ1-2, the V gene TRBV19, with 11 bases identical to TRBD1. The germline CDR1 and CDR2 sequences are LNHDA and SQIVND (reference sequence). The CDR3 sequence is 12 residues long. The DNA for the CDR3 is TGTGTCAGTGGGACAGGGGGGCTTGGCTACACCTTC. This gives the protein CVSGTGGLGYTF. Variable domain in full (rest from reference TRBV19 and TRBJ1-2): DGGITQSPKYLFRKEGQNVTLSCEQNLNHDAMYWYRQDPGQGLRLIYYSQIVNDFQKGDIAEGYSVSREKKESFPLTVTSAQKNPTAFYLCVSGTGGLGYTFGSGTRLTVV.

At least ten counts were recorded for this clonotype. The CDR3, as DNA: TGTGCCAGCAGCTTTTCCCCGGGCGAGCAGTACTTC. This sequence encodes CASSFSPGEQYF. The rearrangement links TRBV13 to TRBJ2-7; D gene uncertain. Germline V gene data show CDR1 as PRHDT and CDR2 as FYEKMQ (reference sequence). This CDR3 is built from 12 residues. Trimming left V 3 bases short and J 6 bases short, with 9 bases between.

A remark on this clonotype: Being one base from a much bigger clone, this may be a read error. The CDR3: CASSMWRGTEAFF. CDR3 nucleotides: TGTGCCAGTAGTATGTGGAGAGGCACTGAAGCTTTCTTT. The rearrangement joins TRBV19 to TRBJ1-1; the D is unclear. Germline V gene lookup returns CDR1 LNHDA and CDR2 SQIVND (reference sequence). The CDR3 is made up of 13 amino acids. V lost 3 bases and J 4 bases, leaving 9 bases between the germline ends.

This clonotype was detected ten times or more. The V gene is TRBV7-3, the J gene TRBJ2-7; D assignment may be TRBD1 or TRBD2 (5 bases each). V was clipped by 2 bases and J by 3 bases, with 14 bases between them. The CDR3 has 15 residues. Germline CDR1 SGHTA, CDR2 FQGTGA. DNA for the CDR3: TGTGCCAGCAGCTTAGGGACCGAAGACTACTACGAGCAGTACTTC. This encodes CASSLGTEDYYEQYF.